The clone carrying this T cell receptor beta chain was seen once. Its antigen remains unknown. Losses at the gene ends were 4 bases for V and 5 bases for J; bases not matched to a gene: 4. The CDR3 has 14 residues. Germline V gene lookup returns CDR1 LNHDA and CDR2 SQIVND (reference sequence). This entry comes from a study of breast tumors, draining lymph nodes, adjacent tissues. MiXCR, applied by TCRdb to the multiplex PCR reads, yields one record per CDR3 protein. The repertoire consists of some 65,000 distinct CDR3 sequences, with roughly two fifths occurring once and the leading ten covering 8.4%. Findings and caveats of the study: Tumor and nontumor repertoires were significantly more similar in luminal-like than in basal-like breast cancer. Data fit most tumor T cells coming from lymph node, expanding in tumor. That most tumor T cells come from lymph nodes remained unproven. Tumor TCR diversity was below lymph nodes but above nontumor tissue.

The chain carries TRBV19 and TRBJ2-1, with TRBD1 matching 8 bases. The sequence was collected from a female donor with breast cancer. Some clones in this sample may be carry-over from other donors' samples. The material sequenced was breast tumor tissue. CDR3: CASSRVGQDNEQFF. DNA for the CDR3: TGTGCCAGTAGTAGGGTGGGACAGGACAATGAGCAGTTCTTC.